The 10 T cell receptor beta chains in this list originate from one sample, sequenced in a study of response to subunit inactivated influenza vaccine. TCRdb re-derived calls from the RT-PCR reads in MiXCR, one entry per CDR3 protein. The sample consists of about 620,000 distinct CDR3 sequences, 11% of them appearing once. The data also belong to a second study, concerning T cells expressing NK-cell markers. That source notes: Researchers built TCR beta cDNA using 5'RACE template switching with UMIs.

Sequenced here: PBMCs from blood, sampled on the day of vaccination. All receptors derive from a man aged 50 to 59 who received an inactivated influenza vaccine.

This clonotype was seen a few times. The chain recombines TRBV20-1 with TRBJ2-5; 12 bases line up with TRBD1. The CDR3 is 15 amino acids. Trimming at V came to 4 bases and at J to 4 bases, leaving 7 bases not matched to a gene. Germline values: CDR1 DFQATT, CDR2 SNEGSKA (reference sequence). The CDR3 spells CSATPGQGARETQYF. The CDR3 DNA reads TGCAGTGCTACACCGGGACAGGGGGCCAGAGAGACCCAGTACTTC.

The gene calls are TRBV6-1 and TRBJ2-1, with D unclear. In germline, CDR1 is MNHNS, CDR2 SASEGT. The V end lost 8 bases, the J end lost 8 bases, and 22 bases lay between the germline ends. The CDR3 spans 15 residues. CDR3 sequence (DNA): TGTGCCAGCCGAACTTTTCGGGCCCTTGGCGATGAGCAGTTCTTC. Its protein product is CASRTFRALGDEQFF.

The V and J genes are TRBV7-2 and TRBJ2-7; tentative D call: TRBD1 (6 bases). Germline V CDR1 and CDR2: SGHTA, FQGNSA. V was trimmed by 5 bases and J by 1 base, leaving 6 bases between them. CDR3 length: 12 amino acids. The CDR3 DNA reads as TGTGCCAGCAGCACAGGGTCCTACGAGCAGTACTTC. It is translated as CASSTGSYEQYF.

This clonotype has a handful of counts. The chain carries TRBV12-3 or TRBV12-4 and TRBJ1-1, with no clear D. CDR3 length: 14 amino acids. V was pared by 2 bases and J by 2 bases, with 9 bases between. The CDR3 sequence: CASSLKATNTEAFF. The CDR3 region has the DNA TGTGCCAGCAGTTTAAAGGCAACTAACACTGAAGCTTTCTTT.

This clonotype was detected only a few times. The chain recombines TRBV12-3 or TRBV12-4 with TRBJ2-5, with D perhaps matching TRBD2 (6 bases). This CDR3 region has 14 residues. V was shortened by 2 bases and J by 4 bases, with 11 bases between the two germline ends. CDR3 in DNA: TGTGCCAGCAGTTTATACGGGGGAGTAGAGACCCAGTACTTC. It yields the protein CASSLYGGVETQYF.

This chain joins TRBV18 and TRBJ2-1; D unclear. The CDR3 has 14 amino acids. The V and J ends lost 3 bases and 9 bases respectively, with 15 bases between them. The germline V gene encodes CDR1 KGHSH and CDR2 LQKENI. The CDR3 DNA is TGTGCCAGCTCACCCTCCCAAACAATAGTTGAGCAGTTCTTC. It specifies CASSPSQTIVEQFF. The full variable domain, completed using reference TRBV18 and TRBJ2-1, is NAGVMQNPRHLVRRRGQEARLRCSPMKGHSHVYWYRQLPEEGLKFMVYLQKENIIDESGMPKERFSAEFPKEGPSILRIQQVVRGDSAAYFCASSPSQTIVEQFFGPGTRLTVL.

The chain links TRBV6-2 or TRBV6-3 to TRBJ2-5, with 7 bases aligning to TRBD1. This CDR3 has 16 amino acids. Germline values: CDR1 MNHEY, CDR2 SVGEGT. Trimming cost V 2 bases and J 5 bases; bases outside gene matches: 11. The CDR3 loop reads CASSYAVYRGRETQYF. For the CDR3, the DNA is TGTGCCAGCAGTTACGCGGTCTACAGGGGTCGGGAGACCCAGTACTTC.

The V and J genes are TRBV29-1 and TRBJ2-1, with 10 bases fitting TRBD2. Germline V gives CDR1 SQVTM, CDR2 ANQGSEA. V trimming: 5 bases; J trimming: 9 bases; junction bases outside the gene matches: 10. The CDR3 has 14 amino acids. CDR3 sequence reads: CSVPLAGESSEQFF. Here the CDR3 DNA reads TGCAGCGTTCCCCTAGCGGGAGAAAGTTCTGAGCAGTTCTTC.

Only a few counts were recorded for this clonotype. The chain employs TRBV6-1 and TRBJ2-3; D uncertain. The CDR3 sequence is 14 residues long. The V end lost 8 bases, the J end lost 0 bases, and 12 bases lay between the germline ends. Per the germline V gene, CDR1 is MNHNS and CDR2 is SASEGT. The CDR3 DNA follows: TGTGCCAGCGGGAATAACCCTAGCACAGATACGCAGTATTTT. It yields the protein CASGNNPSTDTQYF.

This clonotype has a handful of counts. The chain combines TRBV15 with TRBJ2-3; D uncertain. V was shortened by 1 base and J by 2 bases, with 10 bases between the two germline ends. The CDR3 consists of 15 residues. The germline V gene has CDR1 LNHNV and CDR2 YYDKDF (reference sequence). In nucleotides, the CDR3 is TGTGCCACCAGCAGAGTTCCGCGCGACACAGATACGCAGTATTTT. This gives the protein CATSRVPRDTDTQYF. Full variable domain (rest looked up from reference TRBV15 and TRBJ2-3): DAMVIQNPRYQVTQFGKPVTLSCSQTLNHNVMYWYQQKSSQAPKLLFHYYDKDFNNEADTPDNFQSRRPNTSFCFLDIRSPGLGDTAMYLCATSRVPRDTDTQYFGPGTRLTVL.